This paragraph covers one T cell receptor beta chain sequence. What it binds is unknown. The CDR3 contains 14 residues. Germline assignment: CDR1 MNHNS and CDR2 SASEGT. V dropped 7 bases and J dropped 8; count of bases not matched to a gene: 9. The data are from a study of cytomegalovirus exposure and HLA in healthy donors. Sampled while nominally healthy, donors likely had unrecorded immune exposures. The study, taken as a whole, reports: A prior analysis recorded that most TCR beta V segments were productive about 87% or about 30% of the time.

With 60 Vbeta and 13 Jbeta primers, the PCR was carried out. TCRdb's copy holds only in-frame clones and misses some; the assay was immunoSEQ multiplex PCR. The sample yields hundreds of thousands of clones, approximately 78% seen once. The chain couples TRBV6-1 to TRBJ2-2, with 8 nucleotides matching TRBD1. What was sequenced was PBMCs. This sequence originates from a boy between 10 and 17 years old in good health and CMV-seronegative. The CDR3 reads CASIGQGVGGELFF. Written as DNA, the CDR3 is TGTGCCAGCATCGGACAGGGAGTTGGGGGGGAGCTGTTTTTT.